Listed here are 21 T cell receptor beta chains from one sample, sequenced in a study of blood T cell repertoires in COVID-19. The assay was immunoSEQ multiplex PCR, and TCRdb's table has in-frame clones only and misses some. The table records under 200,000 clones, 75% to 85% of them present only once. Sequenced material: peripheral blood. The source of these receptors is a human donor in a cohort sampled during active COVID-19.

This sequence joins TRBV10-3 and TRBJ1-1, with 9 bases identical to TRBD1. The CDR3 is 16 residues long. Trimming took 0 bases from V and 4 from J; bases not matched to a gene: 6. CDR1 and CDR2 (germline): ENHRY, SYGVKD. This chain's CDR3 is CAISESTGTGSTEAFF. CDR3 nucleotides: TGTGCCATCAGTGAGTCTACCGGGACAGGGTCCACTGAAGCTTTCTTT.

The rearrangement uses TRBV10-3 and TRBJ2-7; 10 bases map to TRBD1. The CDR3 extends over 14 amino acids. Trimming cost V 4 bases and J 3 bases; bases outside gene matches: 3. The germline V gene encodes CDR1 ENHRY and CDR2 SYGVKD. The CDR3 here is CAISVRDRGYEQYF. The DNA for the CDR3 is TGTGCCATCAGTGTAAGGGACAGGGGCTACGAGCAGTACTTC.

The chain employs TRBV18 and TRBJ1-4; TRBD1 agrees at 9 bases. The V and J ends lost 6 bases and 5 bases, in that order; junction bases with no gene match: 4. Germline V gives CDR1 KGHSH, CDR2 LQKENI. The CDR3 has 14 residues. The CDR3 sequence is CASSPDRGNEKLFF. The CDR3 nucleotides read TGTGCCAGCTCTCCAGACAGGGGGAATGAAAAACTGTTTTTT. The variable domain in full, completed from reference TRBV18 and TRBJ1-4, reads NAGVMQNPRHLVRRRGQEARLRCSPMKGHSHVYWYRQLPEEGLKFMVYLQKENIIDESGMPKERFSAEFPKEGPSILRIQQVVRGDSAAYFCASSPDRGNEKLFFGSGTQLSVL.

The V gene is TRBV7-2, the J gene TRBJ2-7, with a weak D call TRBD2 (5 bases). Looked up from germline, CDR1 is SGHTA and CDR2 is FQGNSA. Trimming pared 3 bases from V and 1 base from J, leaving 7 bases between. This CDR3 is 13 amino acids long. CDR3 DNA: TGTGCCAGCAGCTTCGGACTGTCCTACGAGCAGTACTTC. Its protein product is CASSFGLSYEQYF.

The V gene is TRBV6-6, the J gene TRBJ1-1; D gene uncertain. Germline CDR1 reads MNHNY; CDR2 reads SVGAGI (reference sequence). Trimming left V 6 bases short and J 4 bases short, with 12 bases between. The CDR3 runs to 13 residues. CDR3 DNA sequence: TGTGCCAGCAGCCTCCGGGAGGCCACTGAAGCTTTCTTT. Its translation: CASSLREATEAFF.

The chain has TRBV7-2 and TRBJ2-7, with 7 bases lining up with TRBD2. Per germline, CDR1 SGHTA and CDR2 FQGNSA. The J segment lost 2 bases and the V segment lost 3 bases, leaving 19 bases of the junction unmatched. CDR3 size: 19 residues. Here the CDR3 DNA reads TGTGCCAGCAGCTTCGAAGCGGGGATTTCCTCTAACCCTACCTACGAGCAGTACTTC. This encodes CASSFEAGISSNPTYEQYF.

V is TRBV6-5 and J is TRBJ1-1; D remains ambiguous. The V end lost 5 bases, the J end lost 7 bases, and 14 bases lay between the germline ends. From germline, CDR1 is MNHEY and CDR2 SVGAGI. The CDR3 is made up of 13 amino acids. As DNA, the CDR3 is TGTGCCAGCAGTCCCAGCAGGCGAGTTGAAGCTTTCTTT. Protein product: CASSPSRRVEAFF.

This chain links TRBV28 with TRBJ2-2, with a possible D match to TRBD1 (5 bases). Germline loops: CDR1 MDHEN, CDR2 SYDVKM. The V gene lost 10 bases and the J gene lost 1 base, with 19 bases spanning the gap. The CDR3 totals 16 residues. CDR3 coding DNA: TGTGCCACCCCTAATAAAGGGGCCTGGAACACCGGGGAGCTGTTTTTT. Translation gives CATPNKGAWNTGELFF.

The J gene is TRBJ2-6, the V gene TRBV27, with 8 bases that match TRBD1. Trimming at V came to 5 bases and at J to 4 bases, leaving 10 bases not matched to a gene. There are 17 residues in the CDR3. Germline CDR1 is MNHEY and CDR2 is SMNVEV (reference sequence). The CDR3 loop is CASSQNRGTHGANVLTF. DNA for the CDR3: TGTGCCAGCAGTCAGAACAGGGGGACGCACGGGGCCAACGTCCTGACTTTC.

The chain couples TRBV6-5 to TRBJ2-7; TRBD2 aligns across 10 bases. Per the germline V gene, CDR1 is MNHEY and CDR2 is SVGAGI. The V gene end was trimmed by 5 bases and the J gene end by 3 bases; junction bases not matched to a gene: 4. The CDR3 loop spans 14 amino acids. The CDR3 spells CASSNGLAVYEQYF. The CDR3 DNA sequence: TGTGCCAGCAGTAACGGACTAGCGGTCTACGAGCAGTACTTC.

The gene calls are TRBV2 and TRBJ2-5; no reliable D call. Trimming took off 3 bases at V and 0 bases at J, with 8 bases between the two ends. This CDR3 is built from 14 residues. Per germline, CDR1 SNHLY and CDR2 FYNNEI. CDR3 in DNA: TGTGCCAGCAGTGAGCTAGGAGACCAAGAGACCCAGTACTTC. Translation gives CASSELGDQETQYF.

For this clone: This CDR3 is also generated by other DNA sequences in the sample. The chain couples TRBV5-1 to TRBJ2-7, with 7 bases aligning to TRBD1. The ends lost 0 bases at V and 1 base at J; junction bases unmatched: 1. This CDR3 spans 14 amino acids. Per the germline V gene, CDR1 is SGHRS and CDR2 is YFSETQ. The CDR3 coding sequence is TGCGCCAGCAGCTTGGGACAGGGATCCTACGAGCAGTACTTC. It codes for CASSLGQGSYEQYF.

The chain couples TRBV5-5 to TRBJ1-4; 8 bases are a match to TRBD1. This CDR3 region has 15 residues. The germline CDR1 and CDR2 sequences are SGHKS and YYEKEE (reference sequence). V shed 4 bases, J shed 4 bases, and the junction held 6 bases outside the gene matches. The CDR3 DNA reads as TGTGCCAGCAGCCCGACAGGGGTCCTTAATGAAAAACTGTTTTTT. It is translated as CASSPTGVLNEKLFF.

This clone was seen a handful of times. The DNA for the CDR3 is TGTGCCAGCAGTTTAGGGGGGTTTCGTGGCTACACCTTC. This encodes CASSLGGFRGYTF. The V call is TRBV27, the J call TRBJ1-2, with D possibly being TRBD1 (5 bases). There are 13 residues in the CDR3. Trimming stripped 2 bases from V and 7 bases from J, with 11 bases between. From germline, CDR1 is MNHEY and CDR2 SMNVEV (reference sequence).

There are a few counts of this clone. V is TRBV29-1 and J is TRBJ1-2; TRBD1 might be the D (6 bases). There are 12 residues in the CDR3. Between the trimmed V and J ends, which lost 2 bases and 6 bases, there was a span of 10 bases. Germline V gene lookup returns CDR1 SQVTM and CDR2 ANQGSEA. In DNA, the CDR3 is TGCAGCGTTGAATACAGGGAGCATGGCTACACCTTC. This sequence encodes CSVEYREHGYTF.

This chain links TRBV7-2 with TRBJ2-7, with 7 bases fitting TRBD1. Germline CDR1 and CDR2: SGHTA and FQGNSA. The V and J ends lost 3 bases and 2 bases, in that order; junction bases with no gene match: 7. There are 15 residues in the CDR3. The CDR3: CASSFSGTETYEQYF. CDR3 in DNA: TGTGCCAGCAGCTTCTCCGGGACAGAGACCTACGAGCAGTACTTC.

This clone was seen a handful of times. The rearrangement links TRBV10-1 to TRBJ2-7; 7 nucleotides agree with TRBD1. The CDR3 length is 14 residues. CDR1 is WNHNN and CDR2 is SYGVQD in the germline V gene (reference sequence). V dropped 11 bases and J dropped 3; count of bases not matched to a gene: 13. The CDR3 here is CACAGTAVLYEQYF. The CDR3 DNA reads as TGCGCCTGCGCCGGGACAGCGGTCCTCTACGAGCAGTACTTC.

V gene TRBV28 combines with J gene TRBJ2-7, with 8 bases lining up with TRBD1. The CDR3 runs to 17 residues. Germline trimming cut 5 bases from V and 2 bases from J; bases unmatched to any gene: 14. Germline CDR1 reads MDHEN; CDR2 reads SYDVKM. The CDR3 nucleotides are TGTGCCAGCAGTACACCCCGGGACAGGCTTATAACCTACGAGCAGTACTTC. Translation: CASSTPRDRLITYEQYF.

This chain links TRBV3-1 (or the pseudogene TRBV3-2) with TRBJ2-1; tentatively, D is TRBD2 (6 bases). CDR1 is LGHDT and CDR2 is YNNKEL in the germline V gene (reference sequence). The V and J ends lost 0 bases and 3 bases respectively, with 9 bases between them. The CDR3 length is 15 residues. Here the CDR3 reads CASSQELAVYNEQFF. The CDR3 nucleotides read TGTGCCAGCAGCCAAGAGTTAGCGGTCTACAATGAGCAGTTCTTC.

The rearrangement joins TRBV7-2 to TRBJ2-7; D possibly corresponds to TRBD2 (5 bases). Trimming pared 1 base from V and 1 base from J, leaving 11 bases between. This CDR3 spans 15 amino acids. Germline V lookup: CDR1 SGHTA, CDR2 FQGNSA. Written as DNA, the CDR3 is TGTGCCAGCAGCTTAGACGCGGGCCGGTCCTACGAGCAGTACTTC. Residues: CASSLDAGRSYEQYF.

This chain joins TRBV4-3 and TRBJ2-3; no clear D gene. Germline assignment: CDR1 LGHNA and CDR2 YSLEER. The CDR3 is 16 amino acids. Trimming removed 1 base from V and 2 bases from J, with 13 bases in between. This chain's CDR3 is CASSQGGVSVTDTQYF. For the CDR3, the DNA is TGCGCCAGCAGCCAAGGAGGAGTATCCGTCACAGATACGCAGTATTTT.